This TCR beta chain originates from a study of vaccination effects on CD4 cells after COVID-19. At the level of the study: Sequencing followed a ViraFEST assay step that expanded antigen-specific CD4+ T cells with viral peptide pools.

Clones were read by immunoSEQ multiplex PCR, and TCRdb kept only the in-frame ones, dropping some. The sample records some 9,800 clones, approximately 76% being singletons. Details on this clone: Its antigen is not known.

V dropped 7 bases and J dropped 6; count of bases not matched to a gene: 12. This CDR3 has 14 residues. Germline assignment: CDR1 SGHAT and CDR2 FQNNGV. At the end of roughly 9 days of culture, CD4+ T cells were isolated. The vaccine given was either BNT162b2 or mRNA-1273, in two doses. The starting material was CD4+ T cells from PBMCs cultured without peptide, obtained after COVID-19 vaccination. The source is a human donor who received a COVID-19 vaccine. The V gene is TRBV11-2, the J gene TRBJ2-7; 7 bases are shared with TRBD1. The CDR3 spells CASTDTNRGVEQYF. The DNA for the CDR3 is TGTGCCAGCACCGATACTAACAGGGGAGTCGAGCAGTACTTC.